The rows below give T cell receptor beta chains drawn from one sample of a study of blood T cell repertoires in COVID-19. This table comes from immunoSEQ multiplex PCR, and its TCRdb copy is limited to in-frame clones, with some not included. Among about 300,000 clones, about nine tenths were seen once, and the ten largest hold 5.2%. Sample: PBMCs or T cells enriched from blood (not recorded which). The receptors were gathered from a man between 60 and 70 years old who had recovered from COVID-19. Each CDR3 is given with its conserved first and last residue. The order of the fields is clone size, V gene, J gene, D gene, CDR3 protein, CDR3 DNA. A D gene is named only where the DNA matches it firmly. Size tells how often a clone was seen (once, few, many) or the class of an expanded clone, and some rows leave it out.

once	TRBV18	TRBJ1-1	NA	CASSPLGEGGTEAFF	TGTGCCAGCTCACCCTTAGGGGAAGGCGGAACTGAAGCTTTCTTT
few	TRBV7-9	TRBJ2-2	TRBD2	CASSPYLLAANTGELFF	TGTGCCAGCAGCCCTTATTTACTAGCGGCGAACACCGGGGAGCTGTTTTTT
NA	TRBV5-1	TRBJ2-3	NA	CASSLARWAGQDTQYF	TGCGCCAGCAGCTTGGCCAGGTGGGCAGGGCAAGATACGCAGTATTTT
NA	TRBV7-3	TRBJ2-2	NA	CATRVAPSIGELFF	TGTGCCACCCGGGTGGCCCCTAGTATCGGGGAGCTGTTTTTT
once	TRBV7-9	TRBJ1-2	TRBD1	CASSPDRESGYTF	TGTGCCAGCAGCCCCGACAGGGAGTCTGGCTACACCTTC
NA	TRBV5-6	TRBJ2-7	TRBD1	CASSVGTGFNEQYF	TGTGCCAGCAGCGTCGGGACAGGGTTTAACGAGCAGTACTTC
NA	TRBV7-3	TRBJ2-1	TRBD2	CASSPLAGGYNEQFF	TGTGCCAGCAGCCCGCTAGCGGGGGGATACAATGAGCAGTTCTTC
NA	TRBV9	TRBJ2-3	NA	CASSRSGDTDTQYF	TGTGCCAGCAGCCGGTCCGGTGACACAGATACGCAGTATTTT
NA	TRBV9	TRBJ2-2	NA	CASSVGGLFGGAGELFF	TGTGCCAGCAGCGTAGGGGGGCTATTTGGAGGAGCCGGGGAGCTGTTTTTT
NA	TRBV14	TRBJ2-7	NA	CASSQAQTRNEQYF	TGTGCCAGCAGCCAAGCTCAGACGAGGAACGAGCAGTACTTC
NA	TRBV5-5	TRBJ2-5	NA	CASSLNRVRETQYF	TGTGCCAGCAGCTTAAACAGGGTGAGGGAGACCCAGTACTTC
NA	TRBV5-5	TRBJ2-1	NA	CASSPRSGSNEQFF	TGTGCCAGCAGCCCCCGCTCAGGGTCCAATGAGCAGTTCTTC
NA	TRBV6-5	TRBJ1-5	TRBD1	CASSPSGQGLQPQHF	TGTGCCAGCAGCCCCTCGGGACAGGGGCTTCAGCCCCAGCATTTT
NA	TRBV6-5	TRBJ1-1	NA	CASSYSTRVSTEAFF	TGTGCCAGCAGTTACTCGACCAGGGTGAGCACTGAAGCTTTCTTT
NA	TRBV6-5	TRBJ2-7	TRBD1	CASTADRGISYEQYF	TGTGCCAGCACCGCCGACAGGGGGATATCCTACGAGCAGTACTTC
NA	TRBV7-2	TRBJ2-7	TRBD2	CASSLGLALSEQYF	TGTGCCAGCAGCTTGGGACTAGCGTTGAGCGAGCAGTACTTC
NA	TRBV19	TRBJ2-3	TRBD2	CASTPRLAGVGDTQYF	TGTGCCAGTACCCCCCGGCTAGCGGGAGTAGGAGATACGCAGTATTTT
NA	TRBV11-2	TRBJ1-5	NA	CASSLAGGSNQPQHF	TGTGCCAGCAGCTTAGCCGGGGGTAGCAATCAGCCCCAGCATTTT
NA	TRBV28	TRBJ2-2	NA	CASGGTPDTGELFF	TGTGCCAGCGGGGGCACCCCCGACACCGGGGAGCTGTTTTTT
NA	TRBV2	TRBJ1-5	NA	CASSAGEQPQHF	TGTGCCAGCAGTGCAGGGGAACAGCCCCAGCATTTT
NA	TRBV5-1	TRBJ1-1	NA	CASSLGPQNTEAFF	TGCGCCAGCAGCTTGGGGCCTCAGAACACTGAAGCTTTCTTT
NA	TRBV23-1	TRBJ1-2	NA	CASSQSESRHYGYTF	TGCGCCAGCAGTCAATCGGAGTCTCGGCACTATGGCTACACCTTC
NA	TRBV2	TRBJ1-2	TRBD1	CASSGQYYGYTF	TGTGCCAGCTCGGGACAGTATTATGGCTACACCTTC
NA	TRBV28	TRBJ2-5	NA	CASSLRQGQITSGQETQYF	TGTGCCAGCAGTTTAAGGCAGGGACAGATAACTAGCGGCCAAGAGACCCAGTACTTC
NA	TRBV28	TRBJ1-6	TRBD1	CASSLWTGTYNSPLHF	TGTGCCAGCAGTTTATGGACAGGGACCTATAATTCACCCCTCCACTTT
NA	TRBV5-6	TRBJ2-1	TRBD2	CASSFSGRGYNEQFF	TGTGCCAGCAGCTTCAGCGGGAGGGGTTACAATGAGCAGTTCTTC
once	TRBV3-1/TRBV3-2	TRBJ1-6	TRBD1	CASSQDWGTVNSPLHF	TGTGCCAGCAGCCAAGATTGGGGGACAGTCAATTCACCCCTCCACTTT
NA	TRBV5-4	TRBJ1-1	TRBD1	CASSPGTVEAFF	TGTGCCAGCAGCCCTGGGACAGTTGAAGCTTTCTTT
NA	TRBV4-3	TRBJ1-2	TRBD1	CASSQGRQGAVNYGYTF	TGCGCCAGCAGCCAAGGACGACAGGGGGCTGTGAACTATGGCTACACCTTC
NA	TRBV9	TRBJ2-7	TRBD1	CASSVGGTVSYEQYF	TGTGCCAGCAGCGTAGGGGGGACAGTTTCCTACGAGCAGTACTTC
NA	TRBV2	TRBJ1-4	TRBD1	CASSQRGLEGEKLFF	TGTGCCAGCAGTCAAAGGGGGCTTGAGGGGGAAAAACTGTTTTTT
NA	TRBV11-2	TRBJ1-5	TRBD1	CASSLTGGNQPQHF	TGTGCCAGCAGCTTAACAGGGGGCAATCAGCCCCAGCATTTT
NA	TRBV18	TRBJ1-3	TRBD1	CASSEPTGKSGNTIYF	TGTGCCAGCTCAGAACCGACAGGGAAAAGCGGAAACACCATATATTTT
NA	TRBV7-9	TRBJ2-1	TRBD2	CASSYGLAPSSYNEQFF	TGTGCCAGCAGTTACGGACTAGCGCCTAGCTCCTACAATGAGCAGTTCTTC
NA	TRBV9	TRBJ1-2	NA	CASSAQGLANYGYTF	TGTGCCAGCAGCGCCCAGGGGCTAGCTAACTATGGCTACACCTTC
NA	TRBV6-5	TRBJ2-1	TRBD2	CASSGRGGDEQFF	TGTGCCAGCAGCGGTAGGGGAGGGGATGAGCAGTTCTTC
NA	TRBV6-5	TRBJ2-2	TRBD1	CASSYDRGRTGELFF	TGTGCCAGCAGTTACGACAGGGGTAGGACCGGGGAGCTGTTTTTT
once	TRBV19	TRBJ1-4	NA	CASSTYTTALEKLFF	TGTGCCAGTAGTACCTACACGACAGCTTTGGAAAAACTGTTTTTT
NA	TRBV7-2	TRBJ2-5	NA	CASSLLWISGLQETQYF	TGTGCCAGCAGCTTACTCTGGATTAGCGGATTACAAGAGACCCAGTACTTC
NA	TRBV29-1	TRBJ2-1	TRBD2	CSVWTSGRAKNEQFF	TGCAGCGTTTGGACTAGCGGGAGGGCCAAGAATGAGCAGTTCTTC
NA	TRBV28	TRBJ2-7	NA	CASARQIPYEQYF	TGTGCCAGCGCTAGACAGATTCCCTACGAGCAGTACTTC
NA	TRBV24-1	TRBJ2-1	NA	CATSDSTPSSYNEQFF	TGTGCCACCAGTGATTCGACACCGAGCTCCTACAATGAGCAGTTCTTC
NA	TRBV24-1	TRBJ2-1	TRBD2	CATSLSGRASSNEQFF	TGTGCCACCAGTCTCAGCGGGAGGGCCTCCAGCAATGAGCAGTTCTTC
NA	TRBV5-1	TRBJ1-1	NA	CASSSRTAWGDTEAFF	TGCGCCAGCAGCTCCCGCACGGCTTGGGGGGACACTGAAGCTTTCTTT
NA	TRBV5-6	TRBJ1-2	NA	CASSLVDRLYGYTF	TGTGCCAGCAGCTTGGTGGACAGACTCTATGGCTACACCTTC
NA	TRBV5-5	TRBJ1-1	TRBD1	CASSLGQGAGSSTEAFF	TGTGCCAGCAGCCTAGGACAGGGGGCAGGTTCGAGCACTGAAGCTTTCTTT
NA	TRBV24-1	TRBJ2-7	NA	CATSDSRDSNYEQYF	TGTGCCACCAGTGATTCGCGGGACAGTAACTACGAGCAGTACTTC
NA	TRBV29-1	TRBJ2-7	TRBD2	CSVEDGRGSSYEQYF	TGCAGCGTTGAAGATGGGCGGGGGTCCTCCTACGAGCAGTACTTC
NA	TRBV11-3	TRBJ2-1	NA	CASSPSGASNEQFF	TGTGCCAGCAGCCCCTCCGGTGCGAGCAATGAGCAGTTCTTC
NA	TRBV28	TRBJ2-7	NA	CASRPTSLSDWRTYEQYF	TGTGCCAGCAGGCCCACCTCCCTCTCTGACTGGAGAACCTACGAGCAGTACTTC
NA	TRBV7-9	TRBJ1-2	NA	CASSLADYGYTF	TGTGCCAGCAGCTTAGCCGACTATGGCTACACCTTC
NA	TRBV28	TRBJ1-2	NA	CASDSWGGADGYTF	TGTGCCAGCGATTCGTGGGGGGGCGCGGATGGCTACACCTTC
NA	TRBV6-5	TRBJ2-7	TRBD2	CASSYSASGVSYEQYF	TGTGCCAGCAGTTACTCGGCTAGCGGAGTCTCCTACGAGCAGTACTTC
NA	TRBV6-2/TRBV6-3	TRBJ2-3	NA	CASNYRGTDTQYF	TGTGCCAGCAATTATAGAGGCACAGATACGCAGTATTTT
NA	TRBV4-1	TRBJ2-7	NA	CASSQGLLTGRQREFRYEQYF	TGCGCCAGCAGCCAAGGCCTCCTGACAGGGCGGCAGCGGGAGTTCAGGTACGAGCAGTACTTC
NA	TRBV4-3	TRBJ2-4	NA	CASSQDHQGGIQYF	TGCGCCAGCAGCCAAGATCATCAGGGCGGCATTCAGTACTTC
NA	TRBV9	TRBJ2-3	NA	CASSVALTDTQYF	TGTGCCAGCAGCGTAGCACTCACAGATACGCAGTATTTT